Listed below are T cell receptor beta chains from one sample, sequenced in a study of T cell responses to AZD1222 COVID-19 vaccine. Using immunoSEQ multiplex PCR, the repertoire was profiled, and TCRdb retains in-frame clones only, with some absent. The data hold 110,000 or so clones, with more than 70% observed a single time. This specimen was peripheral blood, taken on day 0 of MenACWY control vaccination. All receptors derive from an adult in good health. CDR3s include the opening cysteine and the closing phenylalanine or tryptophan. Each record gives: V gene, CDR3 length, J gene, D gene, CDR3 protein. The D gene is left open where the match is weak.

>TRBV24-1|16|TRBJ2-3|NA
CATSAGTLKGTDTQYF
>TRBV6-1|13|TRBJ1-1|TRBD1
CASKGQRNTEAFF
>TRBV30|14|TRBJ1-1|NA
CAWSVGPRDTEAFF
>TRBV30|15|TRBJ1-4|NA
CAWSPQGNAEEKLFF
>TRBV30|15|TRBJ1-3|NA
CAWTSALSSGNTIYF
>TRBV20-1|13|TRBJ2-1|TRBD1
CSASGDRGNEQFF
>TRBV2|14|TRBJ2-2|TRBD1
CASSVQGAIGELFF
>TRBV2|13|TRBJ1-5|TRBD1
CASREGQNQPQHF
>TRBV11-2|15|TRBJ2-2|NA
CASSLDRQGHGELFF
>TRBV20-1|14|TRBJ1-5|NA
CSASISRAHQPQHF
>TRBV7-8|16|TRBJ1-5|NA
CASSLVFGAENQPQHF
>TRBV9|15|TRBJ1-6|NA
CASSVAGTENSPLHF
>TRBV6-5|15|TRBJ2-7|TRBD1
CASSRSGTETYEQYF
>TRBV5-1|15|TRBJ2-7|NA
CASSQRGTAIYEQYF
>TRBV19|19|TRBJ1-1|NA
CASSIDLDVSPGEGTEAFF
>TRBV3-1/TRBV3-2|17|TRBJ1-2|TRBD1
CASSPPDRGRSNYGYTF
>TRBV19|12|TRBJ2-1|NA
CASRRGADEQFF
>TRBV2|13|TRBJ2-5|TRBD1
CASNGQGQETQYF
>TRBV5-1|18|TRBJ2-2|NA
CASSFSSGLRSGTGELFF
>TRBV7-3|13|TRBJ1-2|NA
CASSLGLNYGYTF
>TRBV3-1/TRBV3-2|13|TRBJ1-5|TRBD1
CASSPDRDQPQHF
>TRBV4-1|16|TRBJ1-2|NA
CASSQVPAGTHYGYTF
>TRBV5-1|15|TRBJ1-2|NA
CASSLAGAVGYGYTF
>TRBV5-5|15|TRBJ1-2|NA
CASSLGVGRNYGYTF
>TRBV5-5|14|TRBJ2-7|TRBD1
CASSLTGQPYEQYF
>TRBV20-1|11|TRBJ2-7|NA
CSASRSYEQYF
>TRBV10-3|14|TRBJ1-6|TRBD1
CAISTGTGESPLHF
>TRBV6-4|15|TRBJ2-7|TRBD2
CASSDSAGGSYEQYF
>TRBV5-6|17|TRBJ1-3|NA
CASSLVSLLSSGNTIYF
>TRBV19|18|TRBJ1-3|NA
CASSSDGPQYHSGNTIYF
>TRBV7-9|17|TRBJ2-2|NA
CASIPGAGIRGDGELFF
>TRBV5-8|15|TRBJ1-2|TRBD1
CASSSGQGVNYGYTF
>TRBV15|15|TRBJ2-5|NA
CATSRSPPGIETQYF
>TRBV5-1|15|TRBJ2-3|NA
CASSLVPGNTDTQYF
>TRBV10-3|15|TRBJ1-1|TRBD1
CAISESTGGNTEAFF
>TRBV6-2/TRBV6-3|14|TRBJ2-7|NA
CASSQGGSLYEQYF
>TRBV24-1|17|TRBJ2-2|NA
CATSDLPDRPNTGELFF
>TRBV5-6|16|TRBJ1-6|NA
CASSPPAATYNSPLHF
>TRBV10-3|14|TRBJ2-2|TRBD1
CAISARQGAGELFF
>TRBV3-1/TRBV3-2|13|TRBJ1-2|NA
CASSQANGGDYTF
>TRBV18|16|TRBJ1-4|TRBD1
CASSPRTGYSNEKLFF
>TRBV19|16|TRBJ1-1|NA
CASSALDRSLNTEAFF
>TRBV29-1|14|TRBJ1-5|TRBD1
CSVVSGTGSQPQHF
>TRBV28|15|TRBJ1-3|TRBD1
CASSSTGGSGNTIYF
>TRBV7-6|15|TRBJ2-7|NA
CASTPAAGRAYEQYF
>TRBV5-1|15|TRBJ1-1|NA
CASSLVRGRNTEAFF
>TRBV15|14|TRBJ1-5|NA
CATSILGVIQPQHF
>TRBV9|15|TRBJ1-1|TRBD1
CASSPQTGGYTEAFF
>TRBV19|16|TRBJ2-5|NA
CASSSGEPASIETQYF
>TRBV6-4|15|TRBJ2-1|NA
CASSDSAGVGNEQFF
>TRBV5-4|14|TRBJ1-2|NA
CASSYGGGGSGYTF
>TRBV2|13|TRBJ2-1|NA
CASRGASYNEQFF
>TRBV27|16|TRBJ2-7|NA
CASSPSSGGVSYEQYF
>TRBV10-3|14|TRBJ1-6|NA
CAISEQGGNSPLHF
>TRBV15|14|TRBJ1-2|NA
CATSRDGRYEGYTF